This passage covers 18 T cell receptor beta chains from one sample sequenced in a study of vaccination and CD4 T cells after COVID-19. The assay that was used to sequence DNA from cultured CD4+ T cells was the Oncomine TCR Beta short-read assay. TCRdb recomputed calls from the PCR reads with MiXCR, one row per CDR3 protein. Of 15,000 or so distinct CDR3 sequences in the sample, 21% were seen once. These receptors' targets are unknown. Treatment noted: approximately nine-day PBMC culture with coronavirus spike peptide pools or control peptides (ViraFEST assay). The sample consisted of CD4+ T cells from blood, cultured in vitro, taken before SARS-CoV-2 vaccination. The receptors shown here come from a human donor who received a COVID-19 vaccine.

CDR3 sequence: CSARDKASRETQYF. The CDR3 coding sequence is TGCAGTGCTAGAGATAAGGCTAGTAGAGAGACCCAGTACTTC. The rearrangement uses TRBV20-1 and TRBJ2-5, with no clear D. Germline assignment: CDR1 DFQATT and CDR2 SNEGSKA (reference sequence). V was cut by 0 bases and J by 4 bases, with 12 bases left in between. The CDR3 consists of 14 residues.

Only a few counts were recorded for this clonotype. The J gene is TRBJ1-5, the V gene TRBV7-2; D perhaps matches TRBD1 (6 bases). V lost 3 bases and J lost 0, with 18 bases in between. The CDR3 spans 18 residues. Germline loops: CDR1 SGHTA, CDR2 FQGNSA. The chain's CDR3 is CASSLTGFNPYSNQPQHF. The CDR3 coding sequence is TGTGCCAGCAGCTTGACAGGTTTCAATCCATATAGCAATCAGCCCCAGCATTTT.

This clonotype is deemed medium-sized. The rearrangement uses TRBV30 and TRBJ1-1; a weak D match, TRBD1 (5 bases). CDR3 length: 15 amino acids. Germline CDR1 reads GTSNPN; CDR2 reads SVGIG (reference sequence). V was pared by 3 bases and J by 4 bases, with 18 bases between. This CDR3 reads CAWRPPGMGGTEAFF. The CDR3 DNA follows: TGTGCCTGGAGACCCCCCGGAATGGGGGGCACTGAAGCTTTCTTT.

This chain joins TRBV5-1 and TRBJ1-2; D may be TRBD1 (5 bases). The CDR3 is made up of 13 amino acids. V lost 3 bases and J lost 3, with 9 bases in between. Germline V lookup: CDR1 SGHRS, CDR2 YFSETQ. As DNA, the CDR3 is TGCGCCAGCAGCTACGTAGGGGACTATGGCTACACCTTC. It is translated as CASSYVGDYGYTF.

The chain has TRBV10-1 and TRBJ2-5; TRBD1 agrees at 8 bases. The trim removed 6 bases at V and 6 bases at J, leaving 9 bases unmatched. The germline V gene has CDR1 WNHNN and CDR2 SYGVQD (reference sequence). The CDR3 spans 14 residues. CDR3 sequence reads: CASSSGGSGKTQYF. The CDR3 nucleotides read TGCGCCAGCAGCTCAGGGGGCAGTGGGAAGACCCAGTACTTC.

In regard to this clonotype: One end of the junction fails to match germline, which may point to a read error. This chain links TRBV7-3 with TRBJ2-5, with a possible D match to TRBD2 (6 bases). The CDR3 length is 14 residues. Germline V gene data show CDR1 as SGHTA and CDR2 as FQGTGA. This CDR3 reads CVSSLLGGDETQYF. The CDR3, as DNA: TGTGTCAGCAGCTTATTAGGAGGGGACGAGACCCAGTACTTC. The variable domain in full, completed from reference TRBV7-3 and TRBJ2-5, reads GAGVSQTPSNKVTEKGKYVELRCDPISGHTALYWYRQSLGQGPEFLIYFQGTGAADDSGLPNDRFFAVRPEGSVSTLKIQRTERGDSAVYLCVSSLLGGDETQYFGPGTRLLVL.

For the CDR3, the DNA is TGTGCCAGCTCACCCGGACAGACAGCTTTCTTT. The encoded protein is CASSPGQTAFF. The V call is TRBV18, the J call TRBJ1-1, with D possibly TRBD1 on 6 matching bases. Trimming left V 3 bases short and J 10 bases short, with 9 bases between. Germline assignment: CDR1 KGHSH and CDR2 LQKENI. The CDR3 is made up of 11 amino acids.

This clonotype has just a few counts. This chain uses TRBV10-2 with TRBJ2-5, with D unresolved. The V end was cut by 6 bases, the J end by 8 bases, with 37 bases between. The CDR3 covers 20 residues. Germline lookup yields CDR1 WSHSY and CDR2 SAAADI. CDR3 DNA sequence: TGCGCCAGCAGCCCTCGGGCGCTGGGGTTTTTTACTTCGGGTAGTGGCACCCAGTACTTC. This sequence encodes CASSPRALGFFTSGSGTQYF.

The table lists this clonotype with a few counts. V gene TRBV5-8 combines with J gene TRBJ2-5; 7 bases fit TRBD1. This CDR3 is built from 16 residues. Germline loops: CDR1 SGHTS, CDR2 YDEGEE. V trimming: 2 bases; J trimming: 5 bases; junction bases outside the gene matches: 12. CDR3 loop: CASSLGPTGARETQYF. The DNA of the CDR3 is TGTGCCAGCAGCTTAGGCCCCACAGGGGCGAGGGAGACCCAGTACTTC. Variable domain in full (rest from reference TRBV5-8 and TRBJ2-5): EAGVTQSPTHLIKTRGQQATLRCSPISGHTSVYWYQQALGLGLQFLLWYDEGEERNRGNFPPRFSGRQFPNYSSELNVNALELEDSALYLCASSLGPTGARETQYFGPGTRLLVL.

By share, this clonotype counts as medium-sized (0.01 to 0.1%). The chain combines TRBV20-1 with TRBJ2-4; no clear D gene. Germline lookup yields CDR1 DFQATT and CDR2 SNEGSKA (reference sequence). The CDR3 runs to 11 residues. V dropped 0 bases and J dropped 12 bases, with 9 bases sitting between them. The CDR3 sequence is CSARDMVNQYF. CDR3 DNA sequence: TGCAGTGCTAGAGATATGGTTAATCAGTACTTC.

V and J are TRBV3-1 and TRBJ1-1, with a possible D match to TRBD1 (5 bases). This CDR3 is 12 amino acids long. CDR1 and CDR2 from the germline V gene are LGHDT and YNNKEL (reference sequence). The ends were cut back, 0 bases at V and 11 bases at J, with 10 bases in the middle. CDR3 DNA sequence: TGTGCCAGCAGCCAAGACAGGGTTCTCGCTTTCTTT. This gives the protein CASSQDRVLAFF. The full variable domain, completed using reference TRBV3-1 and TRBJ1-1, is DTAVSQTPKYLVTQMGNDKSIKCEQNLGHDTMYWYKQDSKKFLKIMFSYNNKELIINETVPNRFSPKSPDKAHLNLHINSLELGDSAVYFCASSQDRVLAFFGQGTRLTVV.

V is TRBV27 and J is TRBJ2-7; TRBD1 matches 7 bases. Trimming at V came to 1 base and at J to 1 base, leaving 10 bases not matched to a gene. This CDR3 is built from 17 residues. CDR1 and CDR2 (germline): MNHEY, SMNVEV (reference sequence). The CDR3 protein is CASSLYFSTGLSYEQYF. Written as DNA, the CDR3 is TGTGCCAGCAGTTTATATTTTTCGACAGGGTTATCCTACGAGCAGTACTTC.

A word on this clonotype: The junction and the germline gene differ at one end; a read error may be behind it. The rearrangement links TRBV19 to TRBJ1-5; D might be TRBD1 (6 bases). CDR1 LNHDA and CDR2 SQIVND come from the germline V gene (reference sequence). There are 14 residues in the CDR3. CDR3 residues: CASTITGSNQPLHF. Written as DNA, the CDR3 is TGTGCCAGTACCATCACAGGGTCGAACCAGCCCCTGCATTTT.

V usage is TRBV18 and J usage is TRBJ2-7, with TRBD1 matching 9 bases. The CDR3 extends over 16 amino acids. Trimming removed 3 bases from V and 2 bases from J; junction bases left unmatched: 8. In germline, CDR1 is KGHSH, CDR2 LQKENI. The chain's CDR3 is CASSPTGTGFPYEQYF. CDR3 in DNA: TGTGCCAGCTCACCCACCGGGACAGGGTTTCCCTACGAGCAGTACTTC.

This clonotype was found a few times. This chain uses TRBV5-6 with TRBJ1-6; possibly TRBD1 for D (5 bases). Germline values: CDR1 SGHDT, CDR2 YYEEEE. The germline V and J ends were trimmed by 2 bases and 9 bases, with 12 bases remaining between them. The CDR3 consists of 14 residues. The CDR3 sequence is CASSFIRVSSPLHF. The CDR3 nucleotides are TGTGCCAGCAGCTTTATCAGGGTCAGTTCACCCCTCCACTTT.

J is TRBJ2-5 and V is TRBV6-1; TRBD2 agrees at 12 bases. V lost 5 bases and J lost 5; bases outside the gene matches: 9. Germline-derived CDR1 and CDR2 are MNHNS and SASEGT. This CDR3 has 16 amino acids. In DNA, the CDR3 is TGTGCCAGCAGTCGGCCTAGCGGGGGGGCTAGGGAGACCCAGTACTTC. The encoded protein is CASSRPSGGARETQYF.

The J gene is TRBJ1-1, the V gene TRBV6-1; the match to TRBD1 covers 8 bases. The length of the CDR3 is 13 residues. The germline V gene encodes CDR1 MNHNS and CDR2 SASEGT. Losses at the gene ends were 4 bases for V and 4 bases for J; bases not matched to a gene: 2. CDR3 in DNA: TGTGCCAGCAGTGCAACAGGGGGCACTGAAGCTTTCTTT. This encodes CASSATGGTEAFF.

This clonotype was counted only a few times. This rearrangement joins TRBV12-3 or TRBV12-4 to TRBJ2-7; a possible D gene is TRBD1 (6 bases). There are 15 residues in the CDR3. Trimming cost V 5 bases and J 0 bases, with 14 bases left between them. CDR3 protein: CASSPEQGRSYEQYF. The CDR3 DNA sequence: TGTGCCAGCAGTCCCGAACAGGGTCGCTCCTACGAGCAGTACTTC.